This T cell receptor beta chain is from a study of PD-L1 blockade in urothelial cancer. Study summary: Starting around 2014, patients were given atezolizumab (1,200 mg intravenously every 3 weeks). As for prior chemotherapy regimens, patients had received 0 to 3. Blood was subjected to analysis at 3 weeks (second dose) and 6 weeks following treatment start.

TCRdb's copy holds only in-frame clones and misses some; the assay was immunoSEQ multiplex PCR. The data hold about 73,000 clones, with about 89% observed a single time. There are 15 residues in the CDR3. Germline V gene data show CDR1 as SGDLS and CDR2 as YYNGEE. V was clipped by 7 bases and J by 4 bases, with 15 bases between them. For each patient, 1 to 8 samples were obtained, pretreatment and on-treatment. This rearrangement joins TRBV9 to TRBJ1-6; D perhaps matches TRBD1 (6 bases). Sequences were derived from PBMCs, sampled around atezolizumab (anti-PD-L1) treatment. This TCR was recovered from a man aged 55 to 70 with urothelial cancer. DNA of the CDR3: TGTGCCAGCGCTCTAGAGGGACATTATAATTCACCCCTCCACTTT. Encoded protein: CASALEGHYNSPLHF.